Each of the 14 T cell receptor beta chains below was sequenced from the same sample in a study of blood T cell repertoires in COVID-19 (dated by TCRdb to the early 2020s). The method behind the library was the immunoSEQ multiplex PCR assay. TCRdb's version of the immuneACCESS table is confined to in-frame rearrangements and falls short of the full clone set. An unresolved V gene accounts for under half of the shortfall where checked; the remainder is of unknown origin. The sample has more than 35,000 clones on record, approximately 82% of them singletons. The ten largest clones represent just under 45% of the sample. The sequenced sample was peripheral blood. The receptors here all came from a woman at least 80 years old with acute or convalescent COVID-19.

The CDR3 loop reads CASSQGKGGLNTEAFF. CDR3 coding DNA: TGTGCCAGCAGCCAAGGCAAAGGGGGACTGAACACTGAAGCTTTCTTT. The rearrangement links TRBV3-1 (or the pseudogene TRBV3-2) to TRBJ1-1, with a weak D call TRBD1 (6 bases). CDR1 and CDR2 from the germline V gene are LGHDT and YNNKEL (reference sequence). The CDR3 contains 16 residues. V lost 1 base to trimming and J lost 0 bases, with 12 bases between them.

The genes are TRBV25-1 and TRBJ2-7, with D possibly TRBD1 on 6 matching bases. Germline V lookup: CDR1 MGHDK, CDR2 SYGVNS. Trimming took 2 bases from V and 3 from J, leaving 20 bases between them. There are 17 residues in the CDR3. The CDR3: CASSEPAGTGSGYEQYF. CDR3 nucleotides: TGTGCCAGCAGTGAACCCGCGGGCACAGGGTCCGGCTACGAGCAGTACTTC.

The CDR3 loop is CASSPLGGGRQPQHF. The DNA of the CDR3 is TGTGCCAGCAGCCCTCTTGGGGGGGGCCGCCAGCCCCAGCATTTT. This chain connects TRBV7-2 to TRBJ1-5; TRBD1 is a possible D gene (6 bases). The CDR3 has 15 residues. The V end was cut by 5 bases, the J end by 7 bases, with 18 bases between. Germline lookup yields CDR1 SGHTA and CDR2 FQGNSA.

CDR3 in amino acids: CASSQEWQGVNTEAFF. For the CDR3, the DNA is TGTGCCAGCAGCCAAGAATGGCAGGGGGTAAACACTGAAGCTTTCTTT. The chain has TRBV3-1 (or the pseudogene TRBV3-2) and TRBJ1-1; TRBD1 aligns across 7 bases. The V and J ends lost 0 bases and 2 bases, in that order; junction bases with no gene match: 6. Germline V gene lookup returns CDR1 LGHDT and CDR2 YNNKEL (reference sequence). The CDR3 is 16 residues long.

This chain joins TRBV29-1 and TRBJ2-7, with 7 bases that match TRBD1. Germline V gene lookup returns CDR1 SQVTM and CDR2 ANQGSEA. V was clipped by 7 bases and J by 3 bases; unmatched bases: 9. The CDR3 is made up of 13 amino acids. Written as DNA, the CDR3 is TGCAGCGCCCGACAAGGGGGCGGCTACGAGCAGTACTTC. This gives the protein CSARQGGGYEQYF.

The CDR3 region has the DNA TGTGCCAGCAGCTTAGCGGTCCGGGGGACGGACTATGGCTACACCTTC. This translates into CASSLAVRGTDYGYTF. The gene calls are TRBV7-8 and TRBJ1-2; the D gene is possibly TRBD1 (5 bases). Trimming stripped 0 bases from V and 3 bases from J, with 14 bases between. CDR3 size: 16 residues. The germline gives CDR1 SGHVS, CDR2 FQNEAQ.

The rearrangement uses TRBV5-1 and TRBJ1-2; D is unclear. The germline V and J ends were trimmed by 0 bases and 8 bases, with 11 bases remaining between them. The V gene's germline CDR1 is SGHRS and CDR2 YFSETQ. CDR3 length: 13 amino acids. The CDR3 nucleotides are TGCGCCAGCAGCTTGGGGGAGGATAGGGGCTACACCTTC. Amino acid sequence: CASSLGEDRGYTF.

The chain employs TRBV6-5 and TRBJ1-4; D remains unclear. The V gene's germline CDR1 is MNHEY and CDR2 SVGAGI. With 6 bases removed from V and 0 bases from J, the gap between germline ends came to 11 bases. The CDR3 is 15 amino acids. As DNA, the CDR3 is TGTGCCAGCAGCCCGCGTAGAGCAACTAATGAAAAACTGTTTTTT. Residues: CASSPRRATNEKLFF.

The V call is TRBV19, the J call TRBJ1-1; no clear D gene. The germline CDR1 and CDR2 sequences are LNHDA and SQIVND (reference sequence). The V and J ends lost 5 bases and 6 bases respectively, with 16 bases between them. CDR3 size: 14 residues. CDR3 nucleotides: TGTGCCAGTAGTGCCCTTAGCCCCACACCTGAAGCTTTCTTT. Protein: CASSALSPTPEAFF.

Here the CDR3 DNA reads TGTGCCAGTAGTTTTTCTAGCACAGATACGCAGTATTTT. Its translation: CASSFSSTDTQYF. The chain recombines TRBV19 with TRBJ2-3; the D is unclear. Germline CDR1 LNHDA, CDR2 SQIVND (reference sequence). This CDR3 comprises 13 residues. The ends were cut back, 5 bases at V and 0 bases at J, with 6 bases in the middle.

The chain links TRBV19 to TRBJ1-6, with unresolved D. V dropped 6 bases and J dropped 7 bases, with 13 bases sitting between them. This CDR3 has 14 residues. Per germline, CDR1 LNHDA and CDR2 SQIVND (reference sequence). The chain's CDR3 is CASRDRGRNSPLHF. The CDR3 region has the DNA TGTGCCAGTAGAGACCGAGGGCGAAATTCACCCCTCCACTTT.

This rearrangement joins TRBV12-5 to TRBJ2-3; TRBD1 might be the D (5 bases). CDR3 length: 13 residues. V lost 9 bases and J 3 bases, leaving 13 bases between the germline ends. Looked up from germline, CDR1 is LGHNT and CDR2 is FRNRAP. CDR3 loop: CASVREGTDTQYF. CDR3 bases: TGTGCTAGCGTCAGGGAAGGGACAGATACGCAGTATTTT. The full variable domain, in which reference TRBV12-5 and TRBJ2-3 provide the parts outside the CDR3, is DARVTQTPRHKVTEMGQEVTMRCQPILGHNTVFWYRQTMMQGLELLAYFRNRAPLDDSGMPKDRFSAEMPDATLATLKIQPSEPRDSAVYFCASVREGTDTQYFGPGTRLTVL.

The CDR3 is CASSEAGDYNEQFF. The CDR3 coding sequence is TGTGCCAGCAGTGAGGCGGGGGATTACAATGAGCAGTTCTTC. J is TRBJ2-1 and V is TRBV25-1; TRBD2 aligns across 7 bases. V shed 3 bases and J 4 bases; nucleotides not matched to a gene: 3. The V gene's germline CDR1 is MGHDK and CDR2 SYGVNS. This CDR3 is built from 14 residues.

The chain joins TRBV5-5 to TRBJ1-5; 7 nucleotides match TRBD1. The trim removed 3 bases at V and 5 bases at J, leaving 5 bases unmatched. Germline assignment: CDR1 SGHKS and CDR2 YYEKEE (reference sequence). CDR3 size: 14 residues. The CDR3 DNA is TGTGCCAGCAGCTACACAGGGGTCGATCAGCCCCAGCATTTT. Translating gives CASSYTGVDQPQHF.